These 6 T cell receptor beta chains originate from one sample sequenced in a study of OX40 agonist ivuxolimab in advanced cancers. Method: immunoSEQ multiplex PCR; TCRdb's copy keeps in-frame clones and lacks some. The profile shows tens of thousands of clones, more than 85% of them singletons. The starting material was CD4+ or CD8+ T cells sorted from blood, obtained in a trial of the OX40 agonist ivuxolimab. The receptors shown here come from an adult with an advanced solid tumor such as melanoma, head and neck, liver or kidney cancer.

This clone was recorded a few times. The CDR3 nucleotides read TGTGCCAGCAGCTTGTTCCCCACTGAAGTTTACAATGAGCAGTTCTTC. Translated: CASSLFPTEVYNEQFF. J is TRBJ2-1 and V is TRBV7-9; D not certain. The CDR3 loop spans 16 amino acids. Germline-derived CDR1 and CDR2 are SEHNR and FQNEAQ (reference sequence). Trimming stripped 3 bases from V and 4 bases from J, with 16 bases between.

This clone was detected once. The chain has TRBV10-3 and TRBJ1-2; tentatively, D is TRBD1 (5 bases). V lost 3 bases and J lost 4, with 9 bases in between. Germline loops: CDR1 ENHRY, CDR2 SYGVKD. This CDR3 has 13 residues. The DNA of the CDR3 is TGTGCCATCAGTGAAGGTCAGGGCTATGGCTACACCTTC. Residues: CAISEGQGYGYTF.

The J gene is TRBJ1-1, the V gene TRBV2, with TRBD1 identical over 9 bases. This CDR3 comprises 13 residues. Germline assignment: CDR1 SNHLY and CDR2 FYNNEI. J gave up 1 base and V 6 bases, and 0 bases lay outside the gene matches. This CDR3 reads CASRDRGNTEAFF. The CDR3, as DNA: TGTGCCAGCAGGGACAGGGGGAACACTGAAGCTTTCTTT.

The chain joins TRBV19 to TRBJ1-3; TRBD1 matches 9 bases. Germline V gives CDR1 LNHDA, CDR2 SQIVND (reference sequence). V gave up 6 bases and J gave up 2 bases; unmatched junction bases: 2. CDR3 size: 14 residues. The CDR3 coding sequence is TGTGCCAGTAGAAACAGGGGGCCTGGAAACACCATATATTTT. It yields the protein CASRNRGPGNTIYF.

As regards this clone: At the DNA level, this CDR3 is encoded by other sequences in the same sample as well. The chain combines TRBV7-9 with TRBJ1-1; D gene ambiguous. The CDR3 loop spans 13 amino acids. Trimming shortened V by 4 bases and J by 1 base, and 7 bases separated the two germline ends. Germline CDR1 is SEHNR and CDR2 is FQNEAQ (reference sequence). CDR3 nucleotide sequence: TGTGCCAGCAGCTCCCCTTGGAACACTGAAGCTTTCTTT. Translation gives CASSSPWNTEAFF.

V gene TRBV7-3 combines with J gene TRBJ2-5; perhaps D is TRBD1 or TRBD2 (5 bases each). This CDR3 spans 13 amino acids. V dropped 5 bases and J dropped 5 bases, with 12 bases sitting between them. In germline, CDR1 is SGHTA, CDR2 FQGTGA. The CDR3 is CASSPWGGETQYF. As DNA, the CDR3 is TGTGCCAGCAGCCCCTGGGGCGGGGAGACCCAGTACTTC.